This T cell receptor (beta chain) was captured in a study of blood T cells in healthy people across ages. The authors ran a second PCR of about 7 to 12 cycles using a sample-barcoded 5' primer and a J-beta primer mix. TCRdb fed the 5' RACE reads into MiXCR, producing one record per CDR3 protein. The repertoire holds over 700,000 distinct CDR3 sequences, 20% to 25% seen once, with 9.4% in the top ten. The V and J ends lost 2 bases and 0 bases, in that order; junction bases with no gene match: 2. The CDR3 loop spans 15 amino acids. The germline V gene has CDR1 SGHTA and CDR2 FQGTGA. These same records also appear under a second study, on T cells of mothers and their children.

The material sequenced was blood. The rearrangement joins TRBV7-3 to TRBJ2-7, with 9 bases that match TRBD2. The sequence derives from a boy aged 5-17 years in good health. The CDR3, as DNA: TGTGCCAGCAGCTTAGAAGCGGGAGGCTCCTACGAGCAGTACTTC. This encodes CASSLEAGGSYEQYF.